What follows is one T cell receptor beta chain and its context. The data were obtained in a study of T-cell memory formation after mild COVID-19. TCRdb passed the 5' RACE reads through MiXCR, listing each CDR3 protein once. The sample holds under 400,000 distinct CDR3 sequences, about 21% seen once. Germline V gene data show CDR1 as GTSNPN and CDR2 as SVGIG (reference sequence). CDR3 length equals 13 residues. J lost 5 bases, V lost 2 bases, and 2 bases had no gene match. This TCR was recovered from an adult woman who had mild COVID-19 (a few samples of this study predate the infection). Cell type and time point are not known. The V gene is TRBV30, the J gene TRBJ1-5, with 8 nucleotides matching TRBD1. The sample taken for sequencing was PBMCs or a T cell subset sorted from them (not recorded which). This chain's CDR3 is CAWSTRGHQPQHF. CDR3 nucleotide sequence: TGTGCCTGGAGTACCAGGGGGCATCAGCCCCAGCATTTT.